This record looks at one TCR beta chain sequence and its context. Its antigen is not identified. CD45RA+ naive and CD45RA-negative memory subsets were separated from CD4+ cells. These data come from a study of shared clonotypes between healthy human individuals. Study summary: A donor's plate count was three for CD4 naive and three for CD4 memory; CD8 naive had two and CD8 memory one.

Notes on the study in general: Although depth was large, rarefaction showed that sequencing of the sorted subsets was incomplete.

TCRdb's copy holds only in-frame clones and misses some; the assay was immunoSEQ multiplex PCR. The profile shows around 2.3 million clones, nearly 97% of them singletons. Germline CDR1 is SNHLY and CDR2 is FYNNEI. The CDR3 is 13 amino acids. Trimming removed 8 bases from V and 6 bases from J; junction bases left unmatched: 10. This chain joins TRBV2 and TRBJ2-7, with 7 bases matching TRBD1. Sequenced: naive CD4+ T cells sorted from blood. The subset here: CD45RA+ positively selected. This TCR came from a man aged 18-30 years in good health. The chain's CDR3 is CASEQGVSLEQYF. CDR3 in DNA: TGTGCCAGCGAGCAGGGGGTTTCGCTCGAGCAGTACTTC.